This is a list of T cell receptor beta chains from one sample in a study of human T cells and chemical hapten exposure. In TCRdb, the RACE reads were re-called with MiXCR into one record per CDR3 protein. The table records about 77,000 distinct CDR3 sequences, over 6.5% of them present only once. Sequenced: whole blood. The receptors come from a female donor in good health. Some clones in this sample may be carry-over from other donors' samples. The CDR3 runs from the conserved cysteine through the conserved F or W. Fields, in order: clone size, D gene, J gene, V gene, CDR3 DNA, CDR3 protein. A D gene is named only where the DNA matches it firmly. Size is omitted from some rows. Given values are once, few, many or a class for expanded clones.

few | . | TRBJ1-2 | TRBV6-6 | TGTGCCAGCAGCCAAACCGGGGCCCCTAACTATGGCTACACCTTC | CASSQTGAPNYGYTF
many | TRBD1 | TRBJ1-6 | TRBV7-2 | TGTGCCAGCAGCCGGGACAGGGCCACCTATAATTCACCCCTCCACTTT | CASSRDRATYNSPLHF
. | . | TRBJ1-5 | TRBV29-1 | TGCAGCGCCCTAAGGAGGGGGAATCAGCCCCAGCATTTT | CSALRRGNQPQHF
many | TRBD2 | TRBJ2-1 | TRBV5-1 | TGCGCCAGCAGCTTTAGGACTAGCGGGGCCAATGAGCAGTTCTTC | CASSFRTSGANEQFF
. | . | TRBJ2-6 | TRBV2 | TGTGCCAGCACGGGGAAAAAGGGAATTCGCTCTGGGGCCAACGTCCTGACTTTC | CASTGKKGIRSGANVLTF
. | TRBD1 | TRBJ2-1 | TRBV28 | TGTGTCAGCACCGAAGACAGGGAGGAGCAGTTCTTC | CVSTEDREEQFF
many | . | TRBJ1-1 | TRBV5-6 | TGTGCCAGCAGCCTAGGACGGCGGGTGGGAGCTTTCTTT | CASSLGRRVGAFF
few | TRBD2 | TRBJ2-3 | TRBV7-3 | TGTGCCAGCAGCATGAGCGGGGGGCCGGATACGCAGTATTTT | CASSMSGGPDTQYF
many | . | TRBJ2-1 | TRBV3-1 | TGTGCCAGCAGCCAAGACAGGGGACCCTACAATGAGCAGTTCTTC | CASSQDRGPYNEQFF
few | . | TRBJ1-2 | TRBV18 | TGTGCCAGCTCACCCGATAGGCTGGGGAACTATGGCTACACCTTC | CASSPDRLGNYGYTF
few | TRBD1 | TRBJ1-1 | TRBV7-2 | TGTGCCAGCAGCTTAGTGGGGACAGGGCGGAACACTGAAGCTTTCTTT | CASSLVGTGRNTEAFF
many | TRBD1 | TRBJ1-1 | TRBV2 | TGTGCCAGCAGGGGACAGGGAGGCACTGAAGCTTTCTTT | CASRGQGGTEAFF
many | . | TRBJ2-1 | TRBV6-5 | TGTGCCAGCAGTCCTCGACACGTCTCCTACAATGAGCAGTTCTTC | CASSPRHVSYNEQFF